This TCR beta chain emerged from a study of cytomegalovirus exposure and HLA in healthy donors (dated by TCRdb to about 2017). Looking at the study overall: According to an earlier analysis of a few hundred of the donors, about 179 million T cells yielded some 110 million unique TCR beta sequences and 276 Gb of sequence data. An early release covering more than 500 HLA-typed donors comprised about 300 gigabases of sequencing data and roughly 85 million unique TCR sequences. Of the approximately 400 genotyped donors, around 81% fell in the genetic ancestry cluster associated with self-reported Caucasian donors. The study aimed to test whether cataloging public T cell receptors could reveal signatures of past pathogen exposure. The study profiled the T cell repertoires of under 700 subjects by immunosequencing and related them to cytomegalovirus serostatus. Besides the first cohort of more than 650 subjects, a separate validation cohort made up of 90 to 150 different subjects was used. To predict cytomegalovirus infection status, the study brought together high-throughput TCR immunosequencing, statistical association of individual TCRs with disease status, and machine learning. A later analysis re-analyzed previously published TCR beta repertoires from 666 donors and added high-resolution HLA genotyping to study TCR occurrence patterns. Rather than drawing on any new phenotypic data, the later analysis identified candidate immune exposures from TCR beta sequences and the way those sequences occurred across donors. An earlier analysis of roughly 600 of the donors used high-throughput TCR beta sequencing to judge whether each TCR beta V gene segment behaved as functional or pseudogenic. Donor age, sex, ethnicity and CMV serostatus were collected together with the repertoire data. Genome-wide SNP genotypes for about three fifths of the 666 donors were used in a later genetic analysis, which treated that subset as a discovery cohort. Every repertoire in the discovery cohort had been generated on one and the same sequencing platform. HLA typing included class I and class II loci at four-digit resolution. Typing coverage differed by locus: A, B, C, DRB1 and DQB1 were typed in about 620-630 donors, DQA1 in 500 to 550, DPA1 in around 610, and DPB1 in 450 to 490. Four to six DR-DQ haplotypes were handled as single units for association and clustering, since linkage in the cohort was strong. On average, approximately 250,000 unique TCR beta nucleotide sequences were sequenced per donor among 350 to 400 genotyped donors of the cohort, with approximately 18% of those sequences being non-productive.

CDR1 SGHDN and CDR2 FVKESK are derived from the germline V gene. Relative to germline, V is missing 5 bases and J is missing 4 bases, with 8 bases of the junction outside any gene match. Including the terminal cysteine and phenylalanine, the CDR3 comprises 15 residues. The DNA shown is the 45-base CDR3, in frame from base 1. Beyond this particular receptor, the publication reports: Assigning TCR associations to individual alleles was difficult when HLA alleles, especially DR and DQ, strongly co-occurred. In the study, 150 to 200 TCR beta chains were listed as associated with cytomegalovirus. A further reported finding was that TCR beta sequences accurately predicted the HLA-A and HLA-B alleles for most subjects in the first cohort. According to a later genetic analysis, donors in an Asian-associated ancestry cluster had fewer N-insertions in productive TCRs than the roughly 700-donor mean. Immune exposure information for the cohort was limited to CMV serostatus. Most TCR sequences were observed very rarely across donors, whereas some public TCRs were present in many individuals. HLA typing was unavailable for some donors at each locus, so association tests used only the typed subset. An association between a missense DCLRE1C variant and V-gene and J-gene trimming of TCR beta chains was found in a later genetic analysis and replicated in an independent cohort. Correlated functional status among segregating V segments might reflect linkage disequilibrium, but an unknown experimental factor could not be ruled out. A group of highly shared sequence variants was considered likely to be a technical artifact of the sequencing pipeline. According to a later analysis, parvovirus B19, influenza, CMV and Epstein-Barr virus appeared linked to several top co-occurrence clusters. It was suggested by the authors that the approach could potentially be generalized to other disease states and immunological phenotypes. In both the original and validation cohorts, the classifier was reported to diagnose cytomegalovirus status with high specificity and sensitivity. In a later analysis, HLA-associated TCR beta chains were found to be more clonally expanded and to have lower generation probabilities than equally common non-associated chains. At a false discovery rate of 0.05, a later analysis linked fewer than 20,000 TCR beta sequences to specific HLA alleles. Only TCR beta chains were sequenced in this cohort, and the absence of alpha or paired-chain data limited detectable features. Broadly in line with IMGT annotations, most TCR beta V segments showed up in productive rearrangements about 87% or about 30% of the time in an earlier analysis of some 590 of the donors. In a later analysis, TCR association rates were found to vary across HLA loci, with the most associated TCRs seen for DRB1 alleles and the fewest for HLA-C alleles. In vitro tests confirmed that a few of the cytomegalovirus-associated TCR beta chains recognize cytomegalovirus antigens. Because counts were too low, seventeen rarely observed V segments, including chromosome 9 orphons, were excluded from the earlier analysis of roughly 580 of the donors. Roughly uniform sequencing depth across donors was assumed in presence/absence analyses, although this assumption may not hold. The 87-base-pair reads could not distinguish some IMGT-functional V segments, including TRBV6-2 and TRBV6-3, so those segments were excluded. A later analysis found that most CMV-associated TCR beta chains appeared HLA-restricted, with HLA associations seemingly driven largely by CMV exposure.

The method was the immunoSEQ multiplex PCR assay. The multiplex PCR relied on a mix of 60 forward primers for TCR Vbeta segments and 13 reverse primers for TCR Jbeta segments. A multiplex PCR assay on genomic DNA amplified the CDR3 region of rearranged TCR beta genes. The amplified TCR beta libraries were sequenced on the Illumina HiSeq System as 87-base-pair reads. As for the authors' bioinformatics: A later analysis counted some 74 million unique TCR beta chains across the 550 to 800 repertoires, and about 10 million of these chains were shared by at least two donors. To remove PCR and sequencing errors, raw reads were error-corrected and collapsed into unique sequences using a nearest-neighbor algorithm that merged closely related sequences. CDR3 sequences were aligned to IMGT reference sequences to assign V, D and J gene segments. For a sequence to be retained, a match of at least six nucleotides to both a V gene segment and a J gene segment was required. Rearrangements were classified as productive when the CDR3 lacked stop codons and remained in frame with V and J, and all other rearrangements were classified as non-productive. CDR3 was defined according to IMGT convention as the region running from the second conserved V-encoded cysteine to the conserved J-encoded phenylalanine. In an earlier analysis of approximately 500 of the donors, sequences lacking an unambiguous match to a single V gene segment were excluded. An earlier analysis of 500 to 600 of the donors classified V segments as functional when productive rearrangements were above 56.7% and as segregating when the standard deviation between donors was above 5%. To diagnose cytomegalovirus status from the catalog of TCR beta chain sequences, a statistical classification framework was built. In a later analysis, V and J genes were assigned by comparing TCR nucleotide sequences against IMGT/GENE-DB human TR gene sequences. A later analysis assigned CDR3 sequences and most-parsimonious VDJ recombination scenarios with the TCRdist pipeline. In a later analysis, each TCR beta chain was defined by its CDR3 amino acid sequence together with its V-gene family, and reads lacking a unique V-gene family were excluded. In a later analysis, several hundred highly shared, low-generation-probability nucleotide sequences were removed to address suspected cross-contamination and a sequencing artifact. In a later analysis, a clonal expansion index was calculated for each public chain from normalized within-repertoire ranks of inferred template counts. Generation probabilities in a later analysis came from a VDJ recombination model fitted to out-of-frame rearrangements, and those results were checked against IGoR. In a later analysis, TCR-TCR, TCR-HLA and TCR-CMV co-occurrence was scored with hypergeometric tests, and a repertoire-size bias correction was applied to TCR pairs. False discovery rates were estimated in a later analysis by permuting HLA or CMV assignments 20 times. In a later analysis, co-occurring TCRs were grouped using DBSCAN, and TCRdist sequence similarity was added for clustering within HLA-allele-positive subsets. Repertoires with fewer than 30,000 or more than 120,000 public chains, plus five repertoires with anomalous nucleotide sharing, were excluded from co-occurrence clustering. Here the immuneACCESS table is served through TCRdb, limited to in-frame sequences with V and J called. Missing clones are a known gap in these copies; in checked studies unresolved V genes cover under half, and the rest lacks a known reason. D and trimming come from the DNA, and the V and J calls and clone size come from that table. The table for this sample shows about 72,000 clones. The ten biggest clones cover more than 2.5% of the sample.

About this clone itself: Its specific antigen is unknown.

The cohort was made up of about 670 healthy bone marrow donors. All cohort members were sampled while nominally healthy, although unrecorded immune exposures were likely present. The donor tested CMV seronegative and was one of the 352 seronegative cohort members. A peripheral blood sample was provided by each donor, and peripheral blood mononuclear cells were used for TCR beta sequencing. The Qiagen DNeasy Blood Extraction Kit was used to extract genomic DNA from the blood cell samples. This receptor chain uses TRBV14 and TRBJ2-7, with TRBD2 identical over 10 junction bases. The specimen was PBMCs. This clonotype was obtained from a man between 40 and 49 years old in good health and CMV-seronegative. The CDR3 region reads CASSSAGGPGYEQYF. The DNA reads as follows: TGTGCCAGCAGCTCAGCGGGGGGGCCGGGGTACGAGCAGTACTTC.